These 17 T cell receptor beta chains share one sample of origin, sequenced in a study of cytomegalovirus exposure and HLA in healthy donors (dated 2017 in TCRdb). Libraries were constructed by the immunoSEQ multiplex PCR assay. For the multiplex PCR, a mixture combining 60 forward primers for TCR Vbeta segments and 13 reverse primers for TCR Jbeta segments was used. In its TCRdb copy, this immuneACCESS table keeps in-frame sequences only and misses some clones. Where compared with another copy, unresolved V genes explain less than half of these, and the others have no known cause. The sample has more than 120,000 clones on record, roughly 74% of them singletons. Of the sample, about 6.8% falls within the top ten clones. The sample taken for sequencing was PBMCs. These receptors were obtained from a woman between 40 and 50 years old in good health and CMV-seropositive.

DNA of the CDR3: TGTGCCAGCTCATTTTCCCCAGGAAACCAGCCCCAGCATTTT. As protein: CASSFSPGNQPQHF. The V and J genes are TRBV18 and TRBJ1-5, with D uncertain. The length of the CDR3 is 14 residues. The germline V gene encodes CDR1 KGHSH and CDR2 LQKENI. V was trimmed by 5 bases and J by 7 bases, leaving 15 bases between them.

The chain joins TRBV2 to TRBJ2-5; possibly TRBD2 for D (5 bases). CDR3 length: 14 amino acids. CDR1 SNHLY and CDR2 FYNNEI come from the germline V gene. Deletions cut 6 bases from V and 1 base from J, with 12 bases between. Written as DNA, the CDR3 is TGTGCCAGCAGGGCAACGGAGGCCCAAGAGACCCAGTACTTC. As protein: CASRATEAQETQYF. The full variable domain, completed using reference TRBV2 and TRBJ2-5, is EPEVTQTPSHQVTQMGQEVILRCVPISNHLYFYWYRQILGQKVEFLVSFYNNEISEKSEIFDDQFSVERPDGSNFTLKIRSTKLEDSAMYFCASRATEAQETQYFGPGTRLLVL.

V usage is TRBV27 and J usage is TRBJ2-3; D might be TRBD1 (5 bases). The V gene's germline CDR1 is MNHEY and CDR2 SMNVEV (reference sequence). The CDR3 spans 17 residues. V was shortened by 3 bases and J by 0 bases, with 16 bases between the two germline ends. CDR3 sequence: CASSLGPGSRSTDTQYF. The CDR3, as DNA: TGTGCCAGCAGTTTGGGGCCGGGTAGCAGAAGCACAGATACGCAGTATTTT.

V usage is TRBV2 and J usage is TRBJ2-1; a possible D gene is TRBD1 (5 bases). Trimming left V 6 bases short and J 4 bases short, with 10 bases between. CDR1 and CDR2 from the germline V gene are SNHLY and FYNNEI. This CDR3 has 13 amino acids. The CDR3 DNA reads TGTGCCAGCAGGGTGGGGCAGTACAATGAGCAGTTCTTC. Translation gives CASRVGQYNEQFF.

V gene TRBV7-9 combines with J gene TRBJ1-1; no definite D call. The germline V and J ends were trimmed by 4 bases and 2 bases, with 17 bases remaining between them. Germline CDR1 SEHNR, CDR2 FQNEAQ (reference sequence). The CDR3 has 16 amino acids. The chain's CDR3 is CASSSTPWEGNTEAFF. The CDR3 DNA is TGTGCCAGCAGCTCGACCCCCTGGGAGGGCAACACTGAAGCTTTCTTT.

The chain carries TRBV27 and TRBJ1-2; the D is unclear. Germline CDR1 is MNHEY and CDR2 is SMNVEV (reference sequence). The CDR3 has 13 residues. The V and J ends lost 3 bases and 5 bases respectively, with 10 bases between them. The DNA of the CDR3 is TGTGCCAGCAGTTTTCAAAGAGGGTATGGCTACACCTTC. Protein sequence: CASSFQRGYGYTF.

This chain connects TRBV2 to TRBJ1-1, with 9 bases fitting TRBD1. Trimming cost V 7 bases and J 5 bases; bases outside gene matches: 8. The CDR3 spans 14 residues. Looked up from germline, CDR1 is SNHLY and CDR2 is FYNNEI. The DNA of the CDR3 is TGTGCCAGCAAGGACAGGGGCGTTGGGACTGAAGCTTTCTTT. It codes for CASKDRGVGTEAFF. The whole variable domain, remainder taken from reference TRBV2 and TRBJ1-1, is EPEVTQTPSHQVTQMGQEVILRCVPISNHLYFYWYRQILGQKVEFLVSFYNNEISEKSEIFDDQFSVERPDGSNFTLKIRSTKLEDSAMYFCASKDRGVGTEAFFGQGTRLTVV.

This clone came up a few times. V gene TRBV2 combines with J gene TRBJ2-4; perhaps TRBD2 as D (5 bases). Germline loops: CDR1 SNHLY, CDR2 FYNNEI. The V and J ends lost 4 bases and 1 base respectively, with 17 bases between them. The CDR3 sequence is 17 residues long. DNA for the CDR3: TGTGCCAGCAGTGTCGGAGGATCCAGGAGGGCCAAAAACATTCAGTACTTC. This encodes CASSVGGSRRAKNIQYF. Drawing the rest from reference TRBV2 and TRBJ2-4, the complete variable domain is EPEVTQTPSHQVTQMGQEVILRCVPISNHLYFYWYRQILGQKVEFLVSFYNNEISEKSEIFDDQFSVERPDGSNFTLKIRSTKLEDSAMYFCASSVGGSRRAKNIQYFGAGTRLSVL.

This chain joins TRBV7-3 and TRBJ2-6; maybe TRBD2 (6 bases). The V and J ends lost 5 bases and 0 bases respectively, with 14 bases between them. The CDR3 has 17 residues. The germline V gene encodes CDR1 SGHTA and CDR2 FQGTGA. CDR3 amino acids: CASSKGEAASGANVLTF. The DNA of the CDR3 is TGTGCCAGCAGCAAAGGGGAGGCGGCCTCTGGGGCCAACGTCCTGACTTTC. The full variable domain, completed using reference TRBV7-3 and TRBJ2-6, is GAGVSQTPSNKVTEKGKYVELRCDPISGHTALYWYRQSLGQGPEFLIYFQGTGAADDSGLPNDRFFAVRPEGSVSTLKIQRTERGDSAVYLCASSKGEAASGANVLTFGAGSRLTVL.

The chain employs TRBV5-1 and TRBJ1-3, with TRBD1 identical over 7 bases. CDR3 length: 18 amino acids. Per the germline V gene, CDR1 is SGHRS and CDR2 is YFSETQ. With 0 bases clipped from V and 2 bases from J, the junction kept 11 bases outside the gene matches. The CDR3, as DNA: TGCGCCAGCAGCTTGGCCGGCTACAGGGGAAACGCTGGAAACACCATATATTTT. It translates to CASSLAGYRGNAGNTIYF.

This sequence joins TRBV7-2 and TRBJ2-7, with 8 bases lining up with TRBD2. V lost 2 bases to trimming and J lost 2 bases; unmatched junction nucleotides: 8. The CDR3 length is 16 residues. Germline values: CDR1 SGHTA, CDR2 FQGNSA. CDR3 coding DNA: TGTGCCAGCAGCTTAAACCAAGCGGGAGCCACCTACGAGCAGTACTTC. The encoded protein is CASSLNQAGATYEQYF.

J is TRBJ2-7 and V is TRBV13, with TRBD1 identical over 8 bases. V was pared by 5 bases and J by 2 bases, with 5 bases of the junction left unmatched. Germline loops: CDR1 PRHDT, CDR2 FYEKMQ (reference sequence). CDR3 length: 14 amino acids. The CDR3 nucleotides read TGTGCCAGCAGCCCCAGGGGGCTAACCTACGAGCAGTACTTC. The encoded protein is CASSPRGLTYEQYF.

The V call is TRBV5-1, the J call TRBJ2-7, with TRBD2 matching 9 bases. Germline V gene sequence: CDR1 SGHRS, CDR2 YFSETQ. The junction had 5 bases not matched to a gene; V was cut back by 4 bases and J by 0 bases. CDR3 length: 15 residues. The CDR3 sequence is CASSAGLANSYEQYF. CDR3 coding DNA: TGCGCCAGCAGCGCTGGACTAGCGAACTCCTACGAGCAGTACTTC.

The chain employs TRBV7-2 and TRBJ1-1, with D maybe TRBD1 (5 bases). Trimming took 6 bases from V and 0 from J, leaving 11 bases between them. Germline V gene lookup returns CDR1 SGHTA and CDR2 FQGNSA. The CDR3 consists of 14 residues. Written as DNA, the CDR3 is TGTGCCAGCAGGCGCGGGGGAATGAACACTGAAGCTTTCTTT. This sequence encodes CASRRGGMNTEAFF.

The CDR3 DNA reads as TGTGCCAGCAGCACGATCTTCGGGGAGACCCAGTACTTC. This codes for CASSTIFGETQYF. The chain links TRBV7-9 to TRBJ2-5; no reliable D call. From germline, CDR1 is SEHNR and CDR2 FQNEAQ (reference sequence). The CDR3 is 13 amino acids. V was cut by 5 bases and J by 5 bases, with 12 bases left in between.

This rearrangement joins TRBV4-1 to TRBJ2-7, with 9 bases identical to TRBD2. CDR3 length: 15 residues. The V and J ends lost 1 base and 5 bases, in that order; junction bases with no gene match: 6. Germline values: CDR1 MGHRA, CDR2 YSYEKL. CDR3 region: CASSQGPAGGNEQYF. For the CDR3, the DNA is TGCGCCAGCAGCCAAGGCCCGGCGGGAGGGAACGAGCAGTACTTC.

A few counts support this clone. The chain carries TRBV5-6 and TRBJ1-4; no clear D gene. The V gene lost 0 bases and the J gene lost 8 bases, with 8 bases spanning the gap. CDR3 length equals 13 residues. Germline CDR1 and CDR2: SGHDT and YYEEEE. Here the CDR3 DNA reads TGTGCCAGCAGCTTGGCCTGGGAGGAAAAACTGTTTTTT. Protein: CASSLAWEEKLFF.